These T cell receptor beta chains were read from a single sample in a study of vaccination and CD4 T cells after COVID-19. No antigen has been assigned to these receptors. MiXCR, applied by TCRdb to the PCR reads, yields one record per CDR3 protein. This sample has 8,000 to 10,000 distinct CDR3 sequences, with over 35% found just once. Sequenced: CD4+ T cells from blood, cultured in vitro. The receptors derive from a human donor who had recovered from COVID-19. Both conserved end residues are part of each CDR3. Fields, in order: J gene, clone size, V gene, D gene, CDR3 DNA, CDR3 protein. A D gene is named only where the DNA matches it firmly. Not all rows give a size; the values are once, few, many and, for expanded clones, a class.

j_call: TRBJ1-1; clone_size: NA; v_call: TRBV6-2/TRBV6-3; d_call: NA; cdr3_nt: TGTGCCAGCAGTTACACGAGGGGTCGGGCGAACACTGAAGCTTTCTTT; cdr3_aa: CASSYTRGRANTEAFF
j_call: TRBJ2-5; clone_size: few; v_call: TRBV12-3/TRBV12-4; d_call: NA; cdr3_nt: TGTGCCAGCAGCGAACGGGGGCTTCAAGAGACCCAGTACTTC; cdr3_aa: CASSERGLQETQYF
j_call: TRBJ1-6; clone_size: NA; v_call: TRBV20-1; d_call: TRBD1; cdr3_nt: TGCAGTGCTAGAGCCCCGGGACAGGTTGCGGGTAATTCACCCCTCCACTTT; cdr3_aa: CSARAPGQVAGNSPLHF
j_call: TRBJ1-2; clone_size: NA; v_call: TRBV15; d_call: TRBD1; cdr3_nt: TGTGCCACCAGCAGGATCCGGACAGGGGAGGATGGCTACACCTTC; cdr3_aa: CATSRIRTGEDGYTF
j_call: TRBJ2-6; clone_size: NA; v_call: TRBV12-3/TRBV12-4; d_call: TRBD1; cdr3_nt: TGTGCCAGCAGTCCTGCCCGGACAGGCGCTGGGGCCAACGTCCTGACTTTC; cdr3_aa: CASSPARTGAGANVLTF
j_call: TRBJ2-7; clone_size: few; v_call: TRBV7-8; d_call: TRBD1; cdr3_nt: TGTGCCAGCAGCACACGGGACAGGGGTTTTGGACGGCAGTACTTC; cdr3_aa: CASSTRDRGFGRQYF
j_call: TRBJ1-3; clone_size: NA; v_call: TRBV6-1; d_call: NA; cdr3_nt: TGTGCCAGCAGTGAACAGGGTAACTCTGGAAACACCATATATTTT; cdr3_aa: CASSEQGNSGNTIYF
j_call: TRBJ2-3; clone_size: few; v_call: TRBV24-1; d_call: NA; cdr3_nt: TGTGCCACCAGTGACAGTGCTAGCTACACGCAGTATTTT; cdr3_aa: CATSDSASYTQYF
j_call: TRBJ1-5; clone_size: few; v_call: TRBV5-5; d_call: NA; cdr3_nt: TGTGCCAGCAGTCAAGGGGTAGCTGGCAATCAGCCCCAGCATTTT; cdr3_aa: CASSQGVAGNQPQHF
j_call: TRBJ1-1; clone_size: NA; v_call: TRBV19; d_call: TRBD1; cdr3_nt: TGTGCCAGTAGTCCGGACAGGCGAGGGATCACTGAAGCTTTCTTT; cdr3_aa: CASSPDRRGITEAFF
j_call: TRBJ1-2; clone_size: NA; v_call: TRBV5-4; d_call: NA; cdr3_nt: TGTGCCAGCAGCTTCCCGGGGAGGGAAGGGTATGGCTACACCTTC; cdr3_aa: CASSFPGREGYGYTF
j_call: TRBJ1-2; clone_size: few; v_call: TRBV10-2; d_call: NA; cdr3_nt: TGCGCCAGCAGACACATGCCGGGACTGACAGCTAACTATGGCTACACCTTC; cdr3_aa: CASRHMPGLTANYGYTF
j_call: TRBJ2-7; clone_size: NA; v_call: TRBV6-5; d_call: TRBD2; cdr3_nt: TGTGCCAGCAGTTATTCCGTTCCCTCGCGGGGACTAACCTACGAGCAGTACTTC; cdr3_aa: CASSYSVPSRGLTYEQYF
j_call: TRBJ1-4; clone_size: few; v_call: TRBV20-1; d_call: NA; cdr3_nt: TGCAGTGCTAGTAATTTCGCGGAGTCGGGAAATGAAAAACTGTTTTTT; cdr3_aa: CSASNFAESGNEKLFF
j_call: TRBJ1-6; clone_size: NA; v_call: TRBV12-3/TRBV12-4; d_call: NA; cdr3_nt: TGTGCCAGCAGTTTGAAGGGAGGTGGGTCACCCCTCCACTTT; cdr3_aa: CASSLKGGGSPLHF
j_call: TRBJ2-2; clone_size: NA; v_call: TRBV18; d_call: TRBD1; cdr3_nt: TGTGCCAGCTCACCTATAGCCGGGACAGGGAGAACCGGGGAGCTGTTTTTT; cdr3_aa: CASSPIAGTGRTGELFF
j_call: TRBJ1-2; clone_size: few; v_call: TRBV6-2/TRBV6-3; d_call: NA; cdr3_nt: TGTGCCAGCAGCCCAGGCGGGGGCTACACCTTC; cdr3_aa: CASSPGGGYTF
j_call: TRBJ2-6; clone_size: few; v_call: TRBV10-2; d_call: TRBD2; cdr3_nt: TGCGCCAGCAGTCCCAGCGGGGGCTCTGGGGCCAACGTCCTGACTTTC; cdr3_aa: CASSPSGGSGANVLTF
j_call: TRBJ1-5; clone_size: few; v_call: TRBV5-1; d_call: NA; cdr3_nt: TGCGCCAGCAGCGTGGGGGGGGCCAATCAGCCCCAGCATTTT; cdr3_aa: CASSVGGANQPQHF
j_call: TRBJ1-1; clone_size: few; v_call: TRBV4-2; d_call: TRBD1; cdr3_nt: TGTGCCAGCAGCCAAGAGCAGGGGGCGTCCACTGAAGCTTTCTTT; cdr3_aa: CASSQEQGASTEAFF
j_call: TRBJ1-4; clone_size: NA; v_call: TRBV5-6; d_call: NA; cdr3_nt: TGTGCCAGCAGCTTTGGTAATGAAAAACTGTTTTTT; cdr3_aa: CASSFGNEKLFF
j_call: TRBJ2-2; clone_size: NA; v_call: TRBV15; d_call: NA; cdr3_nt: TGTGCCACCAGCAGAGATGGGCTTTTCCAGCCGAACACCGGGGAGCTGTTTTTT; cdr3_aa: CATSRDGLFQPNTGELFF
j_call: TRBJ2-3; clone_size: NA; v_call: TRBV20-1; d_call: NA; cdr3_nt: TGCAGTGCTAGCGGCACAGATACGCAGTATTTT; cdr3_aa: CSASGTDTQYF
j_call: TRBJ2-5; clone_size: NA; v_call: TRBV30; d_call: NA; cdr3_nt: TGTGCTTGGTCTTTGGGGGGCACTCGGGTAGAGACCCAGTACTTC; cdr3_aa: CAWSLGGTRVETQYF
j_call: TRBJ2-7; clone_size: NA; v_call: TRBV19; d_call: NA; cdr3_nt: TGTGCCAGTAGTATAAGACCCGATCCCTACGAGCAGTACTTC; cdr3_aa: CASSIRPDPYEQYF
j_call: TRBJ1-1; clone_size: once; v_call: TRBV12-3/TRBV12-4; d_call: NA; cdr3_nt: TGTGCCAGCAGTTTGTCAAGGGGGGCGAACACTGAAGCTTTCTTT; cdr3_aa: CASSLSRGANTEAFF
j_call: TRBJ1-6; clone_size: NA; v_call: TRBV9; d_call: NA; cdr3_nt: TGTGCCAGCAGCGAGGGCCCAGCACCTAATTCACCCCTCCACTTT; cdr3_aa: CASSEGPAPNSPLHF
j_call: TRBJ2-3; clone_size: NA; v_call: TRBV11-3; d_call: NA; cdr3_nt: TGTGCCAGCAGCTTAAGCGGTTCAGGGCGGGCAGATACGCAGTATTTT; cdr3_aa: CASSLSGSGRADTQYF
j_call: TRBJ2-3; clone_size: NA; v_call: TRBV7-2; d_call: NA; cdr3_nt: TGTGCCAGCAGCAACCAACTAGGTTATAGCACAGATACGCAGTATTTT; cdr3_aa: CASSNQLGYSTDTQYF
j_call: TRBJ1-4; clone_size: NA; v_call: TRBV25-1; d_call: NA; cdr3_nt: TGTGCCAGCACGGCGACAGGTATTGAAAAACTGTTTTTT; cdr3_aa: CASTATGIEKLFF
j_call: TRBJ1-1; clone_size: few; v_call: TRBV6-1; d_call: NA; cdr3_nt: TGTGCCAGCACCTCGGGGATGGGCTTTGCCTCTATCACTGAAGCTTTCTTT; cdr3_aa: CASTSGMGFASITEAFF
j_call: TRBJ2-7; clone_size: once; v_call: TRBV9; d_call: TRBD2; cdr3_nt: TGTGCCAGCAGCCCCCGGGGGGGAACAACCTACGAGCAGTACTTC; cdr3_aa: CASSPRGGTTYEQYF
j_call: TRBJ2-7; clone_size: NA; v_call: TRBV19; d_call: TRBD2; cdr3_nt: TGTGCCAGTCGGTCTAACAGACCTTCGGGGGGCTACGAGCAGTACTTC; cdr3_aa: CASRSNRPSGGYEQYF
j_call: TRBJ2-2; clone_size: NA; v_call: TRBV11-2; d_call: NA; cdr3_nt: TGTGCCAGCATCAAAGAAGGATTGTCCCGGGGCAGAGACACCGGGGAGCTGTTTTTT; cdr3_aa: CASIKEGLSRGRDTGELFF
j_call: TRBJ2-7; clone_size: NA; v_call: TRBV7-9; d_call: NA; cdr3_nt: TGTGCCAGCAGCTTGAGTGAGTCCTACGAGCAGTACTTC; cdr3_aa: CASSLSESYEQYF
j_call: TRBJ2-2; clone_size: few; v_call: TRBV20-1; d_call: NA; cdr3_nt: TGCAGTGCTAGAAGAGGGGGTCAGAACACCGGGGAGCTGTTTTTT; cdr3_aa: CSARRGGQNTGELFF
j_call: TRBJ1-1; clone_size: once; v_call: TRBV12-3/TRBV12-4; d_call: NA; cdr3_nt: TGTGCCAGCAGTTTCCGTGTTGAAGCTTTCTTT; cdr3_aa: CASSFRVEAFF